Below are 19 T cell receptor beta chains sequenced from a single sample in a study of blood T cell repertoires in COVID-19. Sequencing used immunoSEQ multiplex PCR; TCRdb keeps in-frame clones, though not all of them. In the table there are 200,000 to 250,000 clones, approximately 78% of which are singletons. The source material was peripheral blood. The source is a woman between 18 and 30 years old with acute or convalescent COVID-19.

The gene calls are TRBV2 and TRBJ1-1; D is possibly TRBD1 (6 bases). CDR3 size: 15 residues. The V end was cut by 7 bases, the J end by 1 base, with 16 bases between. CDR1 is SNHLY and CDR2 is FYNNEI in the germline V gene. The DNA of the CDR3 is TGTGCCAGCACCCAGGGGAATTCACCGAACACTGAAGCTTTCTTT. Amino acids: CASTQGNSPNTEAFF.

The chain is built from TRBV30 and TRBJ2-2; TRBD2 is a possible D gene (6 bases). CDR1 GTSNPN and CDR2 SVGIG come from the germline V gene (reference sequence). This CDR3 comprises 17 residues. Trimming took 3 bases from V and 8 from J, leaving 25 bases between them. For the CDR3, the DNA is TGTGCCTGGAGCGTGAAGGCCCTAGCGTGGAAAGGAGGGGAGCTGTTTTTT. It encodes CAWSVKALAWKGGELFF.

This clone was counted ten times or more. The chain combines TRBV18 with TRBJ2-7, with 13 bases lining up with TRBD2. The germline gives CDR1 KGHSH, CDR2 LQKENI. This CDR3 contains 15 residues. Germline trimming cut 3 bases from V and 4 bases from J; bases unmatched to any gene: 3. The CDR3 reads CASSPRLAGGYEQYF. Written as DNA, the CDR3 is TGTGCCAGCTCACCCCGACTAGCGGGAGGATACGAGCAGTACTTC. Filled out from reference TRBV18 and TRBJ2-7, the complete variable domain reads NAGVMQNPRHLVRRRGQEARLRCSPMKGHSHVYWYRQLPEEGLKFMVYLQKENIIDESGMPKERFSAEFPKEGPSILRIQQVVRGDSAAYFCASSPRLAGGYEQYFGPGTRLTVT.

The genes are TRBV7-6 and TRBJ1-4, with 9 bases that match TRBD1. The junction had 3 bases not matched to a gene; V was cut back by 5 bases and J by 8 bases. Germline lookup yields CDR1 SGHVS and CDR2 FNYEAQ. This CDR3 has 13 amino acids. This chain's CDR3 is CASSPGTGEKLFF. The DNA of the CDR3 is TGTGCCAGCAGCCCAGGGACAGGGGAAAAACTGTTTTTT.

The V gene is TRBV28, the J gene TRBJ1-2; D call uncertain. Per germline, CDR1 MDHEN and CDR2 SYDVKM. CDR3 size: 15 residues. V was clipped by 6 bases and J by 6 bases, with 20 bases between them. The chain's CDR3 is CASSPTASRLNGYTF. Written as DNA, the CDR3 is TGTGCCAGCAGCCCAACAGCCTCCAGATTGAATGGCTACACCTTC.

The DNA of the CDR3 is TGTGCCACCAGCCCGACCATTCAACCGGGACATATCTACGAGCAGTACTTC. It yields the protein CATSPTIQPGHIYEQYF. This chain links TRBV15 with TRBJ2-7, with D possibly being TRBD1 (6 bases). The CDR3 is 17 amino acids. The V and J ends lost 5 bases and 3 bases respectively, with 23 bases between them. Germline assignment: CDR1 LNHNV and CDR2 YYDKDF (reference sequence). The variable domain in full, with the rest retrieved from reference TRBV15 and TRBJ2-7, is DAMVIQNPRYQVTQFGKPVTLSCSQTLNHNVMYWYQQKSSQAPKLLFHYYDKDFNNEADTPDNFQSRRPNTSFCFLDIRSPGLGDTAMYLCATSPTIQPGHIYEQYFGPGTRLTVT.

The V gene is TRBV6-5, the J gene TRBJ1-1; 8 bases line up with TRBD1. Per the germline V gene, CDR1 is MNHEY and CDR2 is SVGAGI. V shed 6 bases and J 4 bases; nucleotides not matched to a gene: 7. The CDR3 consists of 14 residues. CDR3 sequence reads: CASRASTGGTEAFF. The CDR3 region has the DNA TGTGCCAGCAGAGCTTCCACAGGGGGCACTGAAGCTTTCTTT.

The V and J genes are TRBV5-1 and TRBJ2-5, with 12 bases aligning to TRBD2. This CDR3 is 16 amino acids long. CDR1 is SGHRS, CDR2 YFSETQ, per germline. Trimming cost V 3 bases and J 7 bases; bases outside gene matches: 10. For the CDR3, the DNA is TGCGCCAGCAGCTACTCTAGCGGGAGGGCCTCCGGGACCCAGTACTTC. Translating it yields CASSYSSGRASGTQYF.

This chain joins TRBV19 and TRBJ2-3; D is possibly TRBD2 (6 bases). Germline V CDR1 and CDR2: LNHDA, SQIVND (reference sequence). The CDR3 is made up of 15 amino acids. Between the trimmed V and J ends, which lost 3 bases and 4 bases, there was a span of 14 bases. In DNA, the CDR3 is TGTGCCAGTAGTATCGGGGCTAGCGACGCAGATACGCAGTATTTT. Its protein product is CASSIGASDADTQYF.

The chain links TRBV10-3 to TRBJ1-1, with 7 bases aligning to TRBD1. The CDR3 has 13 residues. The ends lost 9 bases at V and 1 base at J; junction bases unmatched: 5. Germline V gene sequence: CDR1 ENHRY, CDR2 SYGVKD. The CDR3 DNA follows: TGTGCCATTACAGGGGCTCCGAACACTGAAGCTTTCTTT. Protein: CAITGAPNTEAFF.

The chain links TRBV29-1 to TRBJ2-7; D is ambiguous. V was clipped by 5 bases and J by 3 bases, with 11 bases between them. The CDR3 sequence is 12 residues long. Per germline, CDR1 SQVTM and CDR2 ANQGSEA. CDR3 in DNA: TGCAGCGTTCAAATAGAATTCTACGAGCAGTACTTC. This sequence encodes CSVQIEFYEQYF.

The J gene is TRBJ1-5, the V gene TRBV7-2; D not certain. Germline lookup yields CDR1 SGHTA and CDR2 FQGNSA. V was pared by 2 bases and J by 0 bases, with 11 bases between. The length of the CDR3 is 16 residues. Here the CDR3 reads CASSLLPLYSNQPQHF. The CDR3 region has the DNA TGTGCCAGCAGCTTACTACCATTATATAGCAATCAGCCCCAGCATTTT.

This chain joins TRBV4-3 and TRBJ1-4, with D unclear. The V and J ends lost 4 bases and 8 bases respectively, with 20 bases between them. Germline lookup yields CDR1 LGHNA and CDR2 YSLEER. This CDR3 region has 16 residues. CDR3 sequence (DNA): TGCGCCAGCAGCCCAAGCCCGGCAGGATTATGGGAAAAACTGTTTTTT. Translated: CASSPSPAGLWEKLFF.

This sequence joins TRBV7-8 and TRBJ2-1; 14 nucleotides align to TRBD2. The CDR3 runs to 18 residues. Unmatched junction bases numbered 15, after V lost 5 bases and J lost 9 bases. The germline CDR1 and CDR2 sequences are SGHVS and FQNEAQ. The CDR3 coding sequence is TGTGCCAGCAGCCGCATGCCTTTGACTAGCGGGAGGGCCGTTGAGCAGTTCTTC. Encoded protein: CASSRMPLTSGRAVEQFF.

This clone appeared a single time. The CDR3 DNA reads as TGTGCCAGCAGTTACTCCCGGGAGGGCACCGGGGAGCTGTTTTTT. Translating it yields CASSYSREGTGELFF. The chain is built from TRBV6-5 and TRBJ2-2; 8 bases line up with TRBD2. This CDR3 spans 15 amino acids. CDR1 is MNHEY and CDR2 is SVGAGI in the germline V gene. The V and J ends lost 0 bases and 4 bases, in that order; junction bases with no gene match: 1.

The rearrangement joins TRBV6-5 to TRBJ2-3, with a possible D match to TRBD2 (6 bases). The V end was cut by 7 bases, the J end by 0 bases, with 14 bases between. Germline-derived CDR1 and CDR2 are MNHEY and SVGAGI. This CDR3 has 15 residues. CDR3 residues: CASKRLAGSTDTQYF. The DNA of the CDR3 is TGTGCCAGCAAAAGGTTGGCGGGAAGCACAGATACGCAGTATTTT.

The chain is built from TRBV30 and TRBJ1-4; D call uncertain. The V end lost 2 bases, the J end lost 6 bases, and 4 bases lay between the germline ends. Germline V gives CDR1 GTSNPN, CDR2 SVGIG (reference sequence). This CDR3 is 11 amino acids long. CDR3 amino acids: CAWSIYEKLFF. The DNA of the CDR3 is TGTGCCTGGAGTATCTATGAAAAACTGTTTTTT. The entire variable domain, with the rest obtained from reference TRBV30 and TRBJ1-4, is as follows: SQTIHQWPATLVQPVGSPLSLECTVEGTSNPNLYWYRQAAGRGLQLLFYSVGIGQISSEVPQNLSASRPQDRQFILSSKKLLLSDSGFYLCAWSIYEKLFFGSGTQLSVL.

The J gene is TRBJ1-5, the V gene TRBV7-2, with D unclear. With 5 bases removed from V and 6 bases from J, the gap between germline ends came to 8 bases. Germline V CDR1 and CDR2: SGHTA, FQGNSA. The CDR3 extends over 12 amino acids. CDR3 amino acids: CASSLLGQPQHF. The CDR3 region has the DNA TGTGCCAGCAGCCTCCTAGGTCAGCCCCAGCATTTT.

The chain links TRBV4-3 to TRBJ2-2; TRBD2 matches 15 bases. The CDR3 is 21 amino acids. V dropped 0 bases and J dropped 4; count of bases not matched to a gene: 12. Germline CDR1 LGHNA, CDR2 YSLEER. CDR3 sequence reads: CASSQDFSGLAGGWGTGELFF. The CDR3 DNA is TGCGCCAGCAGCCAAGATTTTTCGGGACTAGCGGGAGGTTGGGGCACCGGGGAGCTGTTTTTT.